The 28 T cell receptor beta chains in this list originate from one sample, sequenced in a study of cytomegalovirus exposure and HLA in healthy donors. 13 Jbeta primers and 60 Vbeta primers were used for the PCR. TCRdb's copy holds only in-frame clones and misses some; the assay was immunoSEQ multiplex PCR. The repertoire holds 90,000 to 130,000 clones, with about three quarters as singletons. Sequencing input: PBMCs. All receptors come from a woman in her twenties or thirties in good health and CMV-seronegative.

This rearrangement joins TRBV2 to TRBJ2-7, with TRBD1 matching 8 bases. The germline V gene encodes CDR1 SNHLY and CDR2 FYNNEI. This CDR3 comprises 13 residues. The V and J ends lost 6 bases and 3 bases, in that order; junction bases with no gene match: 4. The CDR3 DNA is TGTGCCAGCAGGGAGACAGGGGTCTACGAGCAGTACTTC. It specifies CASRETGVYEQYF. The variable domain in full, with the rest retrieved from reference TRBV2 and TRBJ2-7, is EPEVTQTPSHQVTQMGQEVILRCVPISNHLYFYWYRQILGQKVEFLVSFYNNEISEKSEIFDDQFSVERPDGSNFTLKIRSTKLEDSAMYFCASRETGVYEQYFGPGTRLTVT.

The genes are TRBV4-3 and TRBJ2-2; 9 nucleotides line up with TRBD2. The CDR3 totals 17 residues. Germline V CDR1 and CDR2: LGHNA, YSLEER. V was clipped by 1 base and J by 6 bases; unmatched bases: 9. This chain's CDR3 is CASSQGPGTSLSGELFF. The CDR3 DNA reads as TGCGCCAGCAGCCAAGGACCCGGGACTAGCTTATCCGGGGAGCTGTTTTTT.

This clone has only one observation. The J gene is TRBJ1-5, the V gene TRBV18; 8 positions match TRBD1. Trimming removed 4 bases from V and 0 bases from J; junction bases left unmatched: 5. The germline V gene has CDR1 KGHSH and CDR2 LQKENI. The CDR3 sequence is 16 residues long. DNA for the CDR3: TGTGCCAGCTCACGGACAGGGATTTATAGCAATCAGCCCCAGCATTTT. Translated, it gives CASSRTGIYSNQPQHF.

This sequence joins TRBV7-9 and TRBJ1-5; 9 bases fit TRBD1. Germline trimming cut 5 bases from V and 6 bases from J; bases unmatched to any gene: 11. The CDR3 has 16 residues. Germline CDR1 and CDR2: SEHNR and FQNEAQ (reference sequence). The chain's CDR3 is CASSPLTGGGGQPQHF. The CDR3 DNA is TGTGCCAGCAGCCCACTGACAGGGGGAGGAGGTCAGCCCCAGCATTTT.

This chain links TRBV7-3 with TRBJ2-5; 8 positions agree with TRBD2. Unmatched junction bases numbered 6, after V lost 5 bases and J lost 4 bases. Germline CDR1 and CDR2: SGHTA and FQGTGA. The CDR3 covers 14 residues. The CDR3 loop reads CASSPGGPGETQYF. The CDR3 coding sequence is TGTGCCAGCAGCCCGGGGGGGCCCGGAGAGACCCAGTACTTC.

The chain uses TRBV6-5 and TRBJ2-5; possibly TRBD2 for D (6 bases). Trimming pared 6 bases from V and 5 bases from J, leaving 16 bases between. The CDR3 is 14 amino acids. CDR1 MNHEY and CDR2 SVGAGI come from the germline V gene. CDR3 sequence: CASSHGLAMETQYF. DNA of the CDR3: TGTGCCAGCAGCCACGGGCTAGCGATGGAGACCCAGTACTTC.

The chain recombines TRBV4-3 with TRBJ1-2, with 10 positions matching TRBD1. The germline V gene encodes CDR1 LGHNA and CDR2 YSLEER. The CDR3 runs to 18 residues. The ends lost 0 bases at V and 5 bases at J; junction bases unmatched: 12. The CDR3 DNA follows: TGCGCCAGCAGCCAAGATTGGGGCCCGGGACAGGGGAGTTATGGCTACACCTTC. Its translation is CASSQDWGPGQGSYGYTF.

This clone was counted only a few times. The V gene is TRBV13, the J gene TRBJ1-3; no clear D gene. Germline V gene lookup returns CDR1 PRHDT and CDR2 FYEKMQ (reference sequence). V gave up 3 bases and J gave up 4 bases, with 7 bases separating them. The CDR3 totals 13 residues. For the CDR3, the DNA is TGTGCCAGCAGCTTCCTACAGGGAAACACCATATATTTT. It specifies CASSFLQGNTIYF.

The V call is TRBV5-1, the J call TRBJ1-1; D call uncertain. Germline V gene lookup returns CDR1 SGHRS and CDR2 YFSETQ. The CDR3 length is 16 residues. V was pared by 0 bases and J by 2 bases, with 14 bases between. The CDR3 bases are TGCGCCAGCAGCTTGGACGGGGTTAAGGGTAACACTGAAGCTTTCTTT. It encodes CASSLDGVKGNTEAFF.

The chain carries TRBV9 and TRBJ2-4; tentatively, D is TRBD2 (5 bases). The CDR3 consists of 15 residues. Germline assignment: CDR1 SGDLS and CDR2 YYNGEE. Trimming cost V 0 bases and J 8 bases, with 15 bases left between them. The CDR3 sequence is CASSVEGAVGDIQYF. The CDR3 bases are TGTGCCAGCAGCGTAGAGGGTGCGGTCGGGGACATTCAGTACTTC.

This clone was counted a single time. The J gene is TRBJ2-7, the V gene TRBV5-6; the match to TRBD2 covers 9 bases. Germline V gene data show CDR1 as SGHDT and CDR2 as YYEEEE. The ends lost 4 bases at V and 6 bases at J; junction bases unmatched: 11. The CDR3 spans 15 residues. The CDR3 DNA reads as TGTGCCAGCAGCAGCAGCGGGGGGTCATTTGCCGAGCAGTACTTC. It specifies CASSSSGGSFAEQYF.

The V and J genes are TRBV25-1 and TRBJ2-1; the match to TRBD2 covers 9 bases. Germline CDR1 and CDR2: MGHDK and SYGVNS. V lost 1 base and J lost 2; bases outside the gene matches: 3. CDR3 length: 16 residues. The CDR3 is CASSEFGGGAYNEQFF. DNA of the CDR3: TGTGCCAGCAGTGAATTTGGCGGGGGGGCCTACAATGAGCAGTTCTTC.

J is TRBJ1-4 and V is TRBV15; weak D call: TRBD1 (5 bases). Trimming left V 0 bases short and J 6 bases short, with 11 bases between. The CDR3 totals 15 residues. The germline V gene encodes CDR1 LNHNV and CDR2 YYDKDF (reference sequence). This CDR3 reads CATSRDGRVHEKLFF. The DNA of the CDR3 is TGTGCCACCAGCAGAGACGGCAGGGTTCATGAAAAACTGTTTTTT.

As concerns this clone: One end of the junction does not line up with germline, which may come from a read error. CDR3 amino acids: CASRLGGNNGYTF. The CDR3 DNA reads as TGCGCCAGCAGGTTGGGAGGCAACAATGGCTACACCTTC. V usage is TRBV5-1 and J usage is TRBJ1-2; no clear D gene. The germline V gene has CDR1 SGHRS and CDR2 YFSETQ. This CDR3 has 13 residues.

The chain recombines TRBV9 with TRBJ1-5, with D tentatively TRBD1 (6 bases). Trimming removed 0 bases at V and 7 bases at J, with 14 bases between. CDR1 SGDLS and CDR2 YYNGEE come from the germline V gene. CDR3 length: 15 amino acids. The chain's CDR3 is CASSVGGGAGQPQHF. The CDR3 DNA reads TGTGCCAGCAGCGTAGGGGGGGGCGCCGGGCAGCCCCAGCATTTT.

The chain joins TRBV11-3 to TRBJ1-3, with D unresolved. Germline-derived CDR1 and CDR2 are SGHNT and YENEEA. The CDR3 consists of 14 residues. Trimming shortened V by 0 bases and J by 8 bases, and 11 bases separated the two germline ends. CDR3 coding DNA: TGTGCCAGCAGCTTAGATCCCCAGCTAGACACCATATATTTT. This translates into CASSLDPQLDTIYF.

This sequence joins TRBV28 and TRBJ1-5; a possible D gene is TRBD1 (6 bases). Between the trimmed V and J ends, which lost 4 bases and 6 bases, there was a span of 16 bases. This CDR3 region has 15 residues. Germline lookup yields CDR1 MDHEN and CDR2 SYDVKM. The CDR3 sequence is CASSSPGRGVQPQHF. CDR3 sequence (DNA): TGTGCCAGCAGTTCGCCCGGCAGGGGCGTTCAGCCCCAGCATTTT.

This clone has more than one count but fewer than ten. V is TRBV29-1 and J is TRBJ1-1; possible D gene TRBD1, 6 bases. Germline V gives CDR1 SQVTM, CDR2 ANQGSEA. The V end lost 7 bases, the J end lost 6 bases, and 21 bases lay between the germline ends. The CDR3 length is 14 residues. The CDR3 spells CSAKRTAGGPEAFF. CDR3 nucleotides: TGCAGCGCCAAACGGACAGCAGGAGGTCCTGAAGCTTTCTTT.

The chain uses TRBV2 and TRBJ1-1, with 7 bases that match TRBD1. The CDR3 is made up of 13 amino acids. CDR1 is SNHLY, CDR2 FYNNEI, per germline. The V segment lost 6 bases and the J segment 6 bases; nucleotides outside the gene matches: 7. The DNA of the CDR3 is TGTGCCAGCAGCAGAGACAGGGAGCCTGAAGCTTTCTTT. Encoded protein: CASSRDREPEAFF.

This chain uses TRBV30 with TRBJ2-1, with TRBD1 matching 9 bases. The CDR3 length is 14 residues. The V gene's germline CDR1 is GTSNPN and CDR2 SVGIG (reference sequence). V trimming: 4 bases; J trimming: 2 bases; junction bases outside the gene matches: 3. This CDR3 is CAWNWDRAYNEQFF. The DNA for the CDR3 is TGTGCCTGGAACTGGGACAGGGCCTACAATGAGCAGTTCTTC.

The CDR3 DNA reads TGTGCCTGGACCCTTGGCAATTCACCCCTCCACTTT. Amino acid sequence: CAWTLGNSPLHF. The chain links TRBV30 to TRBJ1-6; D ambiguous. V was pared by 4 bases and J by 7 bases, with 8 bases between. The CDR3 length is 12 residues. CDR1 and CDR2 from the germline V gene are GTSNPN and SVGIG (reference sequence).

This clone has a single count. The chain employs TRBV29-1 and TRBJ2-1, with 12 positions matching TRBD2. The CDR3 sequence is 16 residues long. V shed 4 bases, J shed 4 bases, and the junction held 8 bases outside the gene matches. CDR1 and CDR2 from the germline V gene are SQVTM and ANQGSEA. In DNA form, the CDR3 reads TGCAGCGTTGTAAGCGGCGGACTAGCGGGATACAATGAGCAGTTCTTC. This sequence encodes CSVVSGGLAGYNEQFF.

The genes are TRBV4-2 and TRBJ1-2; TRBD1 agrees at 8 bases. CDR3 length equals 17 residues. Germline V CDR1 and CDR2: LGHNA, YNFKEQ. After removal of 4 bases from V and 7 bases from J, the junction contained 17 bases not matched to a gene. The CDR3 nucleotides read TGTGCCAGCAGCCTAGTAGGGACGGGACAGGCGCAGGGTGGCTACACCTTC. The encoded protein is CASSLVGTGQAQGGYTF.

This clone was seen once. As DNA, the CDR3 is TGTGCCAGCAGCCCGAGAATGGGGGCCGGTACTGAAGCTTTCTTT. Protein sequence: CASSPRMGAGTEAFF. The gene calls are TRBV5-4 and TRBJ1-1; D possibly corresponds to TRBD1 (6 bases). Trimming removed 4 bases from V and 5 bases from J, with 18 bases in between. The CDR3 has 15 residues. Looked up from germline, CDR1 is SGHNT and CDR2 is YYREEE (reference sequence).

This clone was seen a single time. The J gene is TRBJ1-1, the V gene TRBV7-8, with D perhaps TRBD1 (6 bases). V lost 5 bases and J 1 base, leaving 14 bases between the germline ends. The germline V gene has CDR1 SGHVS and CDR2 FQNEAQ. The CDR3 is 15 amino acids. The DNA for the CDR3 is TGTGCCAGCAGCGACCTTACAGGGTCGAACACTGAAGCTTTCTTT. It codes for CASSDLTGSNTEAFF.

The chain links TRBV4-2 to TRBJ2-7; TRBD2 is a possible D gene (5 bases). There are 14 residues in the CDR3. CDR1 is LGHNA and CDR2 is YNFKEQ in the germline V gene. Trimming removed 3 bases from V and 0 bases from J, with 9 bases in between. The CDR3 DNA sequence: TGTGCCAGCAGCCACTCGGGAAACTCCTACGAGCAGTACTTC. It translates to CASSHSGNSYEQYF.

This clone turned up a few times. J is TRBJ2-7 and V is TRBV5-5; TRBD1 aligns across 7 bases. V lost 4 bases, J lost 3 bases, and 7 bases stayed unmatched. The V gene's germline CDR1 is SGHKS and CDR2 YYEKEE (reference sequence). CDR3 length: 14 amino acids. CDR3 in DNA: TGTGCCAGCAGCAAACCGGGACAGCTCTACGAGCAGTACTTC. This gives the protein CASSKPGQLYEQYF.

This chain connects TRBV7-2 to TRBJ2-1, with 7 bases matching TRBD2. In germline, CDR1 is SGHTA, CDR2 FQGNSA. The trim removed 4 bases at V and 4 bases at J, leaving 10 bases unmatched. CDR3 length: 16 amino acids. CDR3 sequence: CASSSELAIGYNEQFF. The CDR3 DNA reads TGTGCCAGCAGCTCCGAACTAGCGATCGGTTACAATGAGCAGTTCTTC. The full variable domain, in which reference TRBV7-2 and TRBJ2-1 provide the parts outside the CDR3, is GAGVSQSPSNKVTEKGKDVELRCDPISGHTALYWYRQSLGQGLEFLIYFQGNSAPDKSGLPSDRFSAERTGGSVSTLTIQRTQQEDSAVYLCASSSELAIGYNEQFFGPGTRLTVL.